The clone carrying this T cell receptor beta chain showed up just once. The data stem from a study of blood T cells in healthy people across ages. The second PCR ran roughly 7 to 12 cycles with a sample-barcoded 5' primer and J-beta primers. MiXCR was run by TCRdb on the 5' RACE reads, yielding one entry per CDR3 protein. Of approximately 960,000 distinct CDR3 sequences in the sample, 25% to 30% were seen once. Donor samples were obtained from healthy Caucasian individuals from Russia, aged about 6 to 90. The CDR3 sequence is 14 residues long. Looked up from germline, CDR1 is MDHEN and CDR2 is SYDVKM. The ends lost 3 bases at V and 6 bases at J; junction bases unmatched: 5. The same data also contributed to another study, on T cells of mothers and their children. As reported in that work: Donation was provided by three healthy Caucasian mothers along with their six children.

The chain has TRBV28 and TRBJ2-7; 10 bases fit TRBD2. The sequence was collected from a woman in her forties in good health. Sequenced sample: blood. The CDR3 spells CASSLSPSGGEQYF. The CDR3 region has the DNA TGTGCCAGCAGTTTGTCCCCTAGCGGGGGCGAGCAGTACTTC.